This T cell receptor (beta chain) was identified during a study of cytomegalovirus exposure and HLA in healthy donors. Notes on the study in general: Follow-up analysis later connected one missense variant in DCLRE1C with trimming of TCR beta V- and J-genes. Per a prior analysis, the majority of TCR beta V segments were productive roughly 87% or roughly 30% of the time. It was likely that a cluster of highly shared sequence variants was a sequencing artifact.

A remark on this clone: The antigen is not known.

Trimming took off 0 bases at V and 5 bases at J, with 20 bases between the two ends. The CDR3 runs to 17 residues. Per the germline V gene, CDR1 is SGDLS and CDR2 is YYNGEE. Researchers ran the PCR with 60 Vbeta and 13 Jbeta primers. Some clones are missing from TCRdb's copy, which holds only in-frame ones; the method was immunoSEQ multiplex PCR. The specimen's table records tens of thousands of clones. Sample: PBMCs. The TCR sequence derives from a man aged 30 to 39 in good health and CMV-seronegative. This chain connects TRBV9 to TRBJ1-2; D uncertain. The CDR3, as DNA: TGTGCCAGCAGCGTAGAACGGGGTCCACTACCTTCATATGGCTACACCTTC. This translates into CASSVERGPLPSYGYTF.